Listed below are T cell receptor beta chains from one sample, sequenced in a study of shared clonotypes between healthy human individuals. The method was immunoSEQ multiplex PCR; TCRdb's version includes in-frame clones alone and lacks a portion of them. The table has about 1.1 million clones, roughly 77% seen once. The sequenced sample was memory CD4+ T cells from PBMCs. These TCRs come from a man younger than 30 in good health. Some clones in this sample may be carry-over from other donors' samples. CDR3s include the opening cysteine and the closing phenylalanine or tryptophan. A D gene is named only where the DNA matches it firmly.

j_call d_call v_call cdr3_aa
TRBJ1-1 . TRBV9 CASSVAPTGSNTEAFF
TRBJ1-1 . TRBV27 CASSLAQSKKPGPEAFF
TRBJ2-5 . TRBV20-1 CSFKGQETQYF
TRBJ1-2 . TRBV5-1 CATAPDLRANYGYTF
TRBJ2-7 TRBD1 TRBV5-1 CASSLAQQGLYEQYF
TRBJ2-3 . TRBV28 CASSERGRDREYF
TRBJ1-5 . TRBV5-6 CASSTWDNSNQPQHF
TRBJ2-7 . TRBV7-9 CASSSTDEQYF
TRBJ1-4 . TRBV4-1 CASSQDSSMANEKLFF
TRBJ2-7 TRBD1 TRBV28 CASSLDRDSVYEQYF
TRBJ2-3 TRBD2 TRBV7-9 CASSSVGRGGRDTQYF
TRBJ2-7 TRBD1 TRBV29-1 CSATGGTYEQYF
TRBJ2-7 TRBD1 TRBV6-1 CASRTGDSSYEQYF
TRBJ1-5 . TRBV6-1 CASSEGGYSNQPQHF
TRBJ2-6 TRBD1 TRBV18 CASSLGTASHNVLTF
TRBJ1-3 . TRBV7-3 CASSPGGEGLAGNTIYF
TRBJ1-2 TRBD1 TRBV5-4 CASSLRQGNNYGYTF
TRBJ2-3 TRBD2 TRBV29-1 CSVEGLAGGQSTDTQYF
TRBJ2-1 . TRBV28 CASMGSTYNEQFF
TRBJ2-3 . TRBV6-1 CASSERRGSDTQYF
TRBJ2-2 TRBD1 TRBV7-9 CASRDQGAPGELFF
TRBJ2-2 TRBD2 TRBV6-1 CASRKREGYTGELFF
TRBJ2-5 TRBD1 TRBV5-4 CASQQQGYQGAQYF
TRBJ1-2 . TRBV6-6 CASSAFSSDGGYTF
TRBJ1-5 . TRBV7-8 CASSLGAGGGYSNQPQHF
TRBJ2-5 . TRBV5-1 CASSLVAGTETQYF
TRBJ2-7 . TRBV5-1 CASSMSGSSYEQYF
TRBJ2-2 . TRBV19 CASSISAGELFF
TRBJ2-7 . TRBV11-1 CASSLVSGPLEQYF
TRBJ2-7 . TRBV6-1 CASRRTVTTYEQYF
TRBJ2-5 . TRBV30 CAWSVGLGQETQYF
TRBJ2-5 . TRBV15 CATQRDVEVETQYF
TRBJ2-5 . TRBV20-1 CSAHYQKTQYF
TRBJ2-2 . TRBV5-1 CASQPTGENTGELFF
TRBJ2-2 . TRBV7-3 CASSLGALGELFF
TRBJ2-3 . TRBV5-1 CASSNTDTQYF
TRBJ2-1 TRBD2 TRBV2 CASRTGGLFEQFF
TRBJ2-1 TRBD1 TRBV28 CASSDRDRKFF
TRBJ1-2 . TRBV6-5 CASSSNGWGGYTF
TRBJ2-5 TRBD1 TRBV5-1 CASSQGDRQETQYF
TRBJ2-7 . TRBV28 CASYPTDRLGEQYF